This T cell receptor (beta chain) was captured in a study of cytomegalovirus exposure and HLA in healthy donors. Study findings and constraints: Trimming of TCR beta V- and J-genes showed a link, identified in a later analysis, to a missense DCLRE1C variant. TRBV6-2, TRBV6-3 and some other V segments were excluded as indistinguishable.

A note on this clone: The antigen remains undetermined.

CDR3 size: 15 residues. V dropped 7 bases and J dropped 5 bases, with 18 bases sitting between them. The germline V gene has CDR1 SNHLY and CDR2 FYNNEI. PCR primers comprised 60 Vbeta and 13 Jbeta primers. Methods used by the authors: Later, an analysis found about 83 million unique TCR beta chains, and around 12 million of these were shared. Clones were sequenced by immunoSEQ multiplex PCR, and TCRdb holds only the in-frame ones, with some missing. From that table come the V and J calls and clone size; the DNA was used to work out D and trimming. The table records some 100,000 clones, 79% of them present only once. Donors showed nominal health when sampled, although they likely had unrecorded immune exposures.

The chain joins TRBV2 to TRBJ2-4; possibly TRBD2 for D (7 bases). Sequenced: PBMCs. The receptor was isolated from a female donor in good health and CMV-seropositive. CDR3 sequence reads: CASMRRGGGQNIQYF. CDR3 DNA: TGTGCCAGCATGAGGAGGGGGGGCGGGCAAAACATTCAGTACTTC. Supplemented by reference TRBV2 and TRBJ2-4, the full variable domain reads EPEVTQTPSHQVTQMGQEVILRCVPISNHLYFYWYRQILGQKVEFLVSFYNNEISEKSEIFDDQFSVERPDGSNFTLKIRSTKLEDSAMYFCASMRRGGGQNIQYFGAGTRLSVL.